The 28 T cell receptor beta chains presented below share a single source sample, sequenced in a study of beta chain features in type 1 diabetes. General study results and limits: Within each of all four CD4+ subsets, Type 1 diabetes patients had TCRB CDR3s that were moderately but significantly shorter.

Since all of the isolated RNA was reverse transcribed, expressed TCRB transcripts were what got sequenced. Clones were sequenced by immunoSEQ multiplex PCR, and TCRdb holds only the in-frame ones, with some missing. The data contain around 600,000 clones, over 10% of them singletons. No antigens are known for them. Material for sequencing was naive CD4+ T cells from blood. These receptor sequences come from a man aged 25-45 years with type 1 diabetes.

The chain has TRBV4-1 and TRBJ2-7, with D possibly TRBD2 on 5 matching bases. Trimming took 3 bases from V and 9 from J, leaving 21 bases between them. Germline V gives CDR1 MGHRA, CDR2 YSYEKL. This CDR3 spans 15 amino acids. The CDR3 loop reads CASSHHGGVAPVQYF. In nucleotides, the CDR3 is TGCGCCAGCAGCCACCACGGAGGTGTTGCCCCGGTGCAGTACTTC.

V is TRBV7-9 and J is TRBJ2-3, with TRBD1 identical over 7 bases. V lost 5 bases and J lost 4; bases outside the gene matches: 12. The CDR3 length is 16 residues. The germline CDR1 and CDR2 sequences are SEHNR and FQNEAQ (reference sequence). CDR3 sequence: CASSPDRRTGPDTQYF. CDR3 DNA sequence: TGTGCCAGCAGCCCCGACCGAAGGACAGGCCCAGATACGCAGTATTTT.

This clone was detected a few times. This chain's CDR3 is CASSHAGTSADEQFF. The CDR3 coding sequence is TGTGCCAGCAGCCATGCCGGGACTAGCGCCGATGAGCAGTTCTTC. J is TRBJ2-1 and V is TRBV4-2, with TRBD2 identical over 10 bases. J was trimmed by 8 bases and V by 3 bases; bases with no gene match: 7. This CDR3 has 15 residues. Germline values: CDR1 LGHNA, CDR2 YNFKEQ.

The V call is TRBV5-1, the J call TRBJ2-7; TRBD1 is a possible D gene (6 bases). This CDR3 has 14 amino acids. Germline V gene sequence: CDR1 SGHRS, CDR2 YFSETQ. V lost 0 bases, J lost 4 bases, and 11 bases lay in between. The CDR3 loop is CASSLDRAGYEQYF. CDR3 DNA sequence: TGCGCCAGCAGCTTGGACAGGGCCGGGTACGAGCAGTACTTC. Combining the CDR3 with reference TRBV5-1 and TRBJ2-7 gives the whole variable domain KAGVTQTPRYLIKTRGQQVTLSCSPISGHRSVSWYQQTPGQGLQFLFEYFSETQRNKGNFPGRFSGRQFSNSRSEMNVSTLELGDSALYLCASSLDRAGYEQYFGPGTRLTVT.

The chain carries TRBV2 and TRBJ1-6; 9 bases are shared with TRBD1. The germline CDR1 and CDR2 sequences are SNHLY and FYNNEI. The CDR3 is 15 residues long. Trimming cost V 6 bases and J 5 bases; bases outside gene matches: 5. The CDR3 DNA is TGTGCCAGCAGACCACGGGACAGGGATAATTCACCCCTCCACTTT. This translates into CASRPRDRDNSPLHF.

Only one count was recorded for this clone. The chain carries TRBV18 and TRBJ2-1; 9 bases fit TRBD2. V was pared by 3 bases and J by 2 bases, with 5 bases of the junction left unmatched. The V gene's germline CDR1 is KGHSH and CDR2 LQKENI. CDR3 length: 16 amino acids. CDR3 amino acids: CASSPLAGATYNEQFF. CDR3 nucleotide sequence: TGTGCCAGCTCACCGTTAGCGGGGGCGACCTACAATGAGCAGTTCTTC.

Only a few counts were recorded for this clone. V is TRBV7-2 and J is TRBJ1-1; D is undetermined. Trimming shortened V by 1 base and J by 3 bases, and 12 bases separated the two germline ends. The CDR3 runs 15 residues. CDR1 is SGHTA, CDR2 FQGNSA, per germline. The CDR3 DNA is TGTGCCAGCAGCTTAGTAGGTGTCGCCGACACTGAAGCTTTCTTT. Translation: CASSLVGVADTEAFF.

This clone was detected a few times. This chain joins TRBV5-1 and TRBJ1-2, with 12 bases matching TRBD1. Losses at the gene ends were 4 bases for V and 7 bases for J; bases not matched to a gene: 8. Germline loops: CDR1 SGHRS, CDR2 YFSETQ. The CDR3 is 15 amino acids. CDR3 loop: CASSPPGQGAGGYTF. The DNA for the CDR3 is TGCGCCAGCAGCCCGCCGGGACAGGGGGCTGGTGGCTACACCTTC.

This clone occurred many times. The chain has TRBV7-9 and TRBJ2-3; D gene unclear. V dropped 7 bases and J dropped 2 bases, with 16 bases sitting between them. Germline assignment: CDR1 SEHNR and CDR2 FQNEAQ (reference sequence). This CDR3 contains 15 residues. In nucleotides, the CDR3 is TGTGCCAGCATCCCTAACGTAGAGCTCACAGATACGCAGTATTTT. It yields the protein CASIPNVELTDTQYF.

The table lists this clone with a few counts. The chain uses TRBV27 and TRBJ2-7; 9 bases fit TRBD1. There are 15 residues in the CDR3. Per germline, CDR1 MNHEY and CDR2 SMNVEV (reference sequence). Unmatched junction bases numbered 10, after V lost 7 bases and J lost 3 bases. This CDR3 is CASTLTGTGSYEQYF. CDR3 sequence (DNA): TGTGCCAGCACCCTCACTGGGACAGGGAGCTACGAGCAGTACTTC.

This clone has more than one count but fewer than ten. This sequence joins TRBV27 and TRBJ2-1, with D possibly being TRBD2 (5 bases). Germline CDR1 is MNHEY and CDR2 is SMNVEV (reference sequence). The CDR3 is 16 residues long. V shed 6 bases and J shed 0 bases, with 15 bases lying between them. The CDR3 is CASSPRTVRSYNEQFF. CDR3 DNA: TGTGCCAGCAGCCCCCGGACTGTTCGCTCCTACAATGAGCAGTTCTTC.

CDR3 DNA sequence: TGTGCCAGCAGCTTAGCGGAGGCAGGCACTGGAAACACCATATATTTT. It encodes CASSLAEAGTGNTIYF. The gene calls are TRBV7-2 and TRBJ1-3; D call uncertain. The V and J ends lost 0 bases and 2 bases respectively, with 11 bases between them. The CDR3 length is 16 residues. Germline CDR1 and CDR2: SGHTA and FQGNSA. The full variable domain, with the rest looked up from reference TRBV7-2 and TRBJ1-3, is GAGVSQSPSNKVTEKGKDVELRCDPISGHTALYWYRQSLGQGLEFLIYFQGNSAPDKSGLPSDRFSAERTGGSVSTLTIQRTQQEDSAVYLCASSLAEAGTGNTIYFGEGSWLTVV.

This clone was found a few times. The chain has TRBV21-1 and TRBJ2-7; the DNA was not compared with TRBD2, the D call given in the table. TRBV21-1 is a pseudogene segment. CDR3 length: 11 amino acids. The CDR3, as DNA: TGTGCCAGCAGCACCCTCGACGAGCAGTACTTC. It translates to CASSTLDEQYF.

This clone has more than one count but fewer than ten. V and J are TRBV10-3 and TRBJ2-7; D is perhaps TRBD2 (5 bases). The V gene lost 6 bases and the J gene lost 2 bases, with 8 bases spanning the gap. From germline, CDR1 is ENHRY and CDR2 SYGVKD. CDR3 length: 12 amino acids. CDR3 amino acids: CAISGETYEQYF. CDR3 bases: TGTGCCATCAGCGGGGAAACCTACGAGCAGTACTTC.

The chain couples TRBV7-6 to TRBJ1-2, with D possibly matching TRBD1 (6 bases). CDR3 size: 13 residues. Between the trimmed V and J ends, which lost 6 bases and 2 bases, there was a span of 10 bases. Germline-derived CDR1 and CDR2 are SGHVS and FNYEAQ. CDR3 in amino acids: CASSSGANYGYTF. As DNA, the CDR3 is TGTGCCAGCAGTTCAGGGGCCAACTATGGCTACACCTTC. The entire variable domain, with the rest obtained from reference TRBV7-6 and TRBJ1-2, is as follows: GAGVSQSPRYKVTKRGQDVALRCDPISGHVSLYWYRQALGQGPEFLTYFNYEAQQDKSGLPNDRFSAERPEGSISTLTIQRTEQRDSAMYRCASSSGANYGYTFGSGTRLTVV.

In this sample, this clone turned up a few times. This sample includes further DNA sequences coding for the same CDR3. CDR3 nucleotide sequence: TGTGCCAGCAGCGTTACAGGGGGGAACACTGAAGCTTTCTTT. Protein: CASSVTGGNTEAFF. The chain links TRBV9 to TRBJ1-1, with 8 bases that match TRBD1. Germline V gives CDR1 SGDLS, CDR2 YYNGEE. This CDR3 region has 14 residues. The trim removed 2 bases at V and 1 base at J, leaving 1 base unmatched. The variable domain in full, with the rest retrieved from reference TRBV9 and TRBJ1-1, is DSGVTQTPKHLITATGQRVTLRCSPRSGDLSVYWYQQSLDQGLQFLIQYYNGEERAKGNILERFSAQQFPDLHSELNLSSLELGDSALYFCASSVTGGNTEAFFGQGTRLTVV.

This chain joins TRBV11-2 and TRBJ2-1, with 8 nucleotides matching TRBD1. Germline loops: CDR1 SGHAT, CDR2 FQNNGV. The CDR3 consists of 15 residues. The ends lost 5 bases at V and 6 bases at J; junction bases unmatched: 9. The CDR3, as DNA: TGTGCCAGCAGCGAACAGGGGGTCCTAATCAATGAGCAGTTCTTC. It codes for CASSEQGVLINEQFF.

The sample holds a few counts of this clone. The V and J genes are TRBV5-4 and TRBJ1-2, with 8 bases aligning to TRBD1. This CDR3 is built from 17 residues. The ends lost 3 bases at V and 0 bases at J; junction bases unmatched: 10. Germline loops: CDR1 SGHNT, CDR2 YYREEE (reference sequence). The CDR3 DNA reads as TGTGCCAGCAGCTCTCCTTCTAGACAGGGGACTAACTATGGCTACACCTTC. Encoded protein: CASSSPSRQGTNYGYTF.

Points on this clone: Additional DNA sequences in this sample encode the identical CDR3. The chain uses TRBV28 and TRBJ1-2; no firm D call. CDR3 length equals 11 residues. Trimming cost V 8 bases and J 2 bases, with 6 bases left between them. The germline V gene encodes CDR1 MDHEN and CDR2 SYDVKM. CDR3 in amino acids: CASGTNYGYTF. In nucleotides, the CDR3 is TGTGCCAGCGGAACCAACTATGGCTACACCTTC.

The chain couples TRBV6-6 to TRBJ1-4, with D uncertain. The germline CDR1 and CDR2 sequences are MNHNY and SVGAGI (reference sequence). Trimming left V 4 bases short and J 6 bases short, with 6 bases between. CDR3 length: 12 amino acids. The CDR3 region has the DNA TGTGCCAGCAGTTGGGCGGATGAAAAACTGTTTTTT. Amino acid sequence: CASSWADEKLFF.

This clone has more than one count but fewer than ten. The chain is built from TRBV7-9 and TRBJ1-5; D uncertain. V was trimmed by 2 bases and J by 0 bases, leaving 8 bases between them. CDR1 and CDR2 (germline): SEHNR, FQNEAQ (reference sequence). The CDR3 is made up of 15 amino acids. The CDR3 DNA is TGTGCCAGCAGCTTAATTACACATAGCAATCAGCCCCAGCATTTT. Amino acid sequence: CASSLITHSNQPQHF.

There are a few counts of this clone. The chain recombines TRBV11-2 with TRBJ2-1, with TRBD1 identical over 7 bases. CDR1 SGHAT and CDR2 FQNNGV come from the germline V gene. With 8 bases clipped from V and 9 bases from J, the junction kept 10 bases outside the gene matches. The CDR3 spans 13 residues. The CDR3 here is CASLRQGASEQFF. The CDR3 bases are TGTGCCAGCCTGCGACAGGGTGCTAGTGAGCAGTTCTTC.

This clone was picked up a small number of times. This chain uses TRBV18 with TRBJ2-7; 8 bases fit TRBD2. This CDR3 contains 13 residues. Trimming took 3 bases from V and 6 from J; bases not matched to a gene: 4. Germline loops: CDR1 KGHSH, CDR2 LQKENI. The CDR3 DNA reads as TGTGCCAGCTCACCTAGCGGGGAATTCGAGCAGTACTTC. As protein: CASSPSGEFEQYF.

The chain carries TRBV6-5 and TRBJ1-4; D gene ambiguous. Germline V gene data show CDR1 as MNHEY and CDR2 as SVGAGI. The CDR3 totals 14 residues. Trimming cost V 2 bases and J 8 bases, with 12 bases left between them. Written as DNA, the CDR3 is TGTGCCAGCAGTTACCGTACGGACGGCGAAAAACTGTTTTTT. Its translation is CASSYRTDGEKLFF.

The genes are TRBV10-3 and TRBJ2-5, with 15 bases lining up with TRBD2. The ends lost 3 bases at V and 6 bases at J; junction bases unmatched: 2. CDR3 length equals 15 residues. Germline CDR1 is ENHRY and CDR2 is SYGVKD. CDR3 in DNA: TGTGCCATCAGTGATGGGACTAGCGGGGGGAAGACCCAGTACTTC. Protein product: CAISDGTSGGKTQYF.

The V and J genes are TRBV9 and TRBJ2-5; TRBD2 is a possible D gene (6 bases). The length of the CDR3 is 15 residues. V lost 4 bases and J 4 bases, leaving 17 bases between the germline ends. Germline-derived CDR1 and CDR2 are SGDLS and YYNGEE. This CDR3 reads CASSSEEGRGETQYF. The CDR3 coding sequence is TGTGCCAGCAGCTCGGAGGAGGGACGCGGAGAGACCCAGTACTTC.

Only a few counts were recorded for this clone. The J gene is TRBJ2-7, the V gene TRBV19; weak D call: TRBD1 (6 bases). V was pared by 4 bases and J by 2 bases, with 15 bases between. Germline CDR1 is LNHDA and CDR2 is SQIVND (reference sequence). The length of the CDR3 is 15 residues. This CDR3 reads CASSTPPPGAYEQYF. The CDR3 DNA is TGTGCCAGTAGTACCCCTCCGCCAGGGGCCTACGAGCAGTACTTC.

The rearrangement joins TRBV19 to TRBJ1-5, with D possibly TRBD1 on 5 matching bases. Germline V gives CDR1 LNHDA, CDR2 SQIVND (reference sequence). CDR3 size: 15 residues. V was clipped by 4 bases and J by 1 base, with 11 bases between them. As DNA, the CDR3 is TGTGCCAGTAGTAGGGAAGGGGCCAGCAATCAGCCCCAGCATTTT. Translating gives CASSREGASNQPQHF.